The 9 T cell receptor beta chains below all came from one sample that was sequenced in a study of human T cells and chemical hapten exposure. TCRdb called the RACE reads again in MiXCR, with one record for every CDR3 protein. Of about 34,000 distinct CDR3 sequences in the sample, more than 6% were seen once. Time point meaning: patch test 1, 2 weeks after DPC sensitization. Treatment defined: therapeutic diphenylcyclopropenone sensitization with weekly scalp DPC. Unseparated into fractions, whole blood served as the source from which total RNA was extracted. Material: whole blood, obtained in connection with sensitization to the hapten diphenylcyclopropenone (DPC). These receptors came from a woman under 40 with alopecia areata. Some clones in this sample may be carry-over from other donors' samples.

This clonotype has ten or more counts. This chain links TRBV28 with TRBJ1-1, with TRBD1 matching 7 bases. The length of the CDR3 is 13 residues. Germline CDR1 MDHEN, CDR2 SYDVKM. The V segment lost 3 bases and the J segment 3 bases; nucleotides outside the gene matches: 1. This CDR3 reads CASSFTGDTEAFF. The CDR3 nucleotides read TGTGCCAGCAGTTTCACAGGGGACACTGAAGCTTTCTTT.

The chain uses TRBV28 and TRBJ2-2; D is unresolved. The CDR3 loop spans 15 amino acids. Trimming removed 5 bases at V and 4 bases at J, with 14 bases between. From germline, CDR1 is MDHEN and CDR2 SYDVKM. CDR3 residues: CASSAPGRSTGELFF. DNA for the CDR3: TGTGCCAGCAGTGCACCGGGCAGATCCACCGGGGAGCTGTTTTTT.

This clonotype was found many times. The chain is built from TRBV20-1 and TRBJ1-1; TRBD1 aligns across 7 bases. Germline loops: CDR1 DFQATT, CDR2 SNEGSKA (reference sequence). The ends lost 3 bases at V and 7 bases at J; junction bases unmatched: 8. The CDR3 spans 13 residues. CDR3 DNA: TGCAGTGCTAGTACAGGGGCGAGAGGTGAAGCTTTCTTT. Translating it yields CSASTGARGEAFF.

This clonotype was picked up many times. J is TRBJ1-1 and V is TRBV15; no definite D call. CDR1 and CDR2 (germline): LNHNV, YYDKDF (reference sequence). This CDR3 has 13 amino acids. Trimming removed 0 bases from V and 1 base from J, with 3 bases in between. The CDR3 bases are TGTGCCACCAGCAGAGATTCGAACACTGAAGCTTTCTTT. Translating gives CATSRDSNTEAFF.

This clonotype occurred many times. The CDR3 DNA follows: TGTGCCAGCAGTTTCGCTCCCCCTGGGGAGCTGTTTTTT. Protein sequence: CASSFAPPGELFF. The chain links TRBV12-3 or TRBV12-4 to TRBJ2-2; no clear D. V was pared by 3 bases and J by 8 bases, with 10 bases between. CDR3 size: 13 residues.

The rearrangement joins TRBV7-3 to TRBJ2-2; 7 bases are a match to TRBD1. CDR3 length: 16 residues. Germline V gives CDR1 SGHTA, CDR2 FQGTGA. The V and J ends lost 1 base and 0 bases, in that order; junction bases with no gene match: 2. The CDR3 DNA reads as TGTGCCAGCAGCTTAAACAGGGGCCCGAACACCGGGGAGCTGTTTTTT. It codes for CASSLNRGPNTGELFF.

This clonotype was counted a few times. J is TRBJ1-4 and V is TRBV7-6; D is undetermined. CDR1 SGHVS and CDR2 FNYEAQ come from the germline V gene. Deletions cut 6 bases from V and 10 bases from J, with 18 bases between. CDR3 length equals 14 residues. Here the CDR3 DNA reads TGTGCCAGCAGAGGTAGAGGGAGTGTTGGAAAACTGTTTTTT. It specifies CASRGRGSVGKLFF.

This chain uses TRBV15 with TRBJ2-5; D gene unclear. The germline V and J ends were trimmed by 1 base and 5 bases, with 14 bases remaining between them. CDR1 LNHNV and CDR2 YYDKDF come from the germline V gene (reference sequence). The CDR3 has 15 amino acids. The CDR3 reads CATSRVGLVAETQYF. The CDR3 bases are TGTGCCACCAGCAGAGTAGGGCTAGTCGCCGAGACCCAGTACTTC.

This clonotype was detected ten times or more. The chain employs TRBV2 and TRBJ2-7; D not resolved. The V end was cut by 4 bases, the J end by 6 bases, with 10 bases between. From germline, CDR1 is SNHLY and CDR2 FYNNEI. The CDR3 is 12 residues long. The CDR3 nucleotides are TGTGCCAGCAGTGTTGGGGTTGGCGAGCAGTACTTC. Protein sequence: CASSVGVGEQYF. Full variable domain (missing parts from reference TRBV2 and TRBJ2-7): EPEVTQTPSHQVTQMGQEVILRCVPISNHLYFYWYRQILGQKVEFLVSFYNNEISEKSEIFDDQFSVERPDGSNFTLKIRSTKLEDSAMYFCASSVGVGEQYFGPGTRLTVT.